The 10 T cell receptor beta chains listed next were all sequenced from one sample in a study of human T cells and chemical hapten exposure. Using its own MiXCR run on the 5' RACE reads, TCRdb lists one record per CDR3 protein. Of about 140,000 distinct CDR3 sequences in the sample, 3.5% to 5% were seen once. Someone pulled total RNA out of unfractionated whole blood. Receptors originate from a female donor in good health.

This clonotype has at least ten counts. This chain uses TRBV4-2 with TRBJ1-5; no clear D. The CDR3 covers 15 residues. Trimming left V 1 base short and J 6 bases short, with 13 bases between. Germline CDR1 LGHNA, CDR2 YNFKEQ. The CDR3 region is CASSQGVGVGQPQHF. CDR3 DNA: TGTGCCAGCAGCCAAGGGGTTGGGGTGGGTCAGCCCCAGCATTTT.

This clonotype was detected many times. The CDR3 here is CSAGRGKWAEAFF. CDR3 in DNA: TGCAGTGCTGGGAGGGGGAAATGGGCTGAAGCTTTCTTT. This chain joins TRBV20-1 and TRBJ1-1; a possible D gene is TRBD1 (6 bases). The CDR3 length is 13 residues. The V end was cut by 5 bases, the J end by 6 bases, with 16 bases between. Germline-derived CDR1 and CDR2 are DFQATT and SNEGSKA (reference sequence).

The sample holds a few counts of this clonotype. The chain recombines TRBV6-4 with TRBJ2-3, with D possibly being TRBD1 (7 bases). Per the germline V gene, CDR1 is MRHNA and CDR2 is SNTAGT. This CDR3 region has 14 residues. V shed 3 bases and J shed 5 bases, with 12 bases lying between them. The DNA of the CDR3 is TGTGCCAGCAGTGATGGGCAGGGGGGAGATACGCAGTATTTT. Translated: CASSDGQGGDTQYF.

Ten or more counts support this clonotype. V is TRBV5-1 and J is TRBJ2-7, with D unclear. Between the trimmed V and J ends, which lost 5 bases and 4 bases, there was a span of 13 bases. Germline V CDR1 and CDR2: SGHRS, YFSETQ. The CDR3 spans 13 residues. This CDR3 reads CASSNISAYEQYF. In DNA form, the CDR3 reads TGCGCCAGCAGTAACATCTCGGCGTACGAGCAGTACTTC.

This clonotype was found a few times. The chain employs TRBV7-8 and TRBJ1-1; 7 bases map to TRBD1. This CDR3 is 12 amino acids long. The trim removed 1 base at V and 11 bases at J, leaving 4 bases unmatched. The germline CDR1 and CDR2 sequences are SGHVS and FQNEAQ. CDR3 residues: CASSLVGQTAFF. CDR3 in DNA: TGTGCCAGCAGCTTAGTGGGACAGACGGCTTTCTTT.

This clonotype was counted many times. The chain couples TRBV4-3 to TRBJ2-2, with unresolved D. The V end was cut by 1 base, the J end by 2 bases, with 14 bases between. This CDR3 has 17 residues. In germline, CDR1 is LGHNA, CDR2 YSLEER. CDR3 amino acids: CASSQVSGDKNTGELFF. The CDR3 nucleotides are TGCGCCAGCAGCCAAGTGTCAGGAGATAAAAACACCGGGGAGCTGTTTTTT.

In this sample, this clonotype turned up many times. The chain has TRBV12-3 or TRBV12-4 and TRBJ1-3; TRBD1 is a possible D gene (6 bases). CDR3 length: 16 residues. The V and J ends lost 6 bases and 2 bases respectively, with 17 bases between them. DNA for the CDR3: TGTGCCAGCAGCGTATTGGGGGGCTACACTGGAAACACCATATATTTT. Translating gives CASSVLGGYTGNTIYF.

This clonotype showed up many times. V and J are TRBV7-9 and TRBJ1-3; no reliable D call. Trimming removed 5 bases at V and 0 bases at J, with 11 bases between. Germline V gene lookup returns CDR1 SEHNR and CDR2 FQNEAQ (reference sequence). The CDR3 runs to 15 residues. The CDR3 is CASSHSANSGNTIYF. CDR3 coding DNA: TGTGCCAGCAGCCACTCCGCTAACTCTGGAAACACCATATATTTT.

The sample holds a few counts of this clonotype. J is TRBJ1-2 and V is TRBV2; D is undetermined. There are 11 residues in the CDR3. Trimming left V 6 bases short and J 2 bases short, with 4 bases between. Looked up from germline, CDR1 is SNHLY and CDR2 is FYNNEI. The CDR3 nucleotides are TGTGCCAGCAGGGAGAACTATGGCTACACCTTC. Its translation is CASRENYGYTF.

In this sample, this clonotype turned up a few times. A read error may explain this, as a much larger clone is one base away. The rearrangement uses TRBV12-3 or TRBV12-4 and TRBJ2-1; tentatively, D is TRBD1 (6 bases). The CDR3 is 13 amino acids. Trimming shortened V by 3 bases and J by 9 bases, and 12 bases separated the two germline ends. CDR3 bases: TGTGCCAGCAGTTTTATTTGGGGGCCTGAGCAGTTCTTC. Protein sequence: CASSFIWGPEQFF.